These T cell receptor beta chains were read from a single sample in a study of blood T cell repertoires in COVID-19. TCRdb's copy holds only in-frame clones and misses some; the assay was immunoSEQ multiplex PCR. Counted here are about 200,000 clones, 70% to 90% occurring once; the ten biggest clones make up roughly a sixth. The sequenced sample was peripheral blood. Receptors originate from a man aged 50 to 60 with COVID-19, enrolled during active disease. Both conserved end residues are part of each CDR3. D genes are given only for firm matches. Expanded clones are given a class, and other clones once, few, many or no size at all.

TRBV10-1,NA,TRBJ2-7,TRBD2,CASGRYLAGVHEQYF,TGCGCCAGCGGGAGATATCTAGCGGGAGTCCACGAGCAGTACTTC
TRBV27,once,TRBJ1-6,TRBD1,CASSFLDRVGSPLHF,TGTGCCAGCAGTTTCTTGGACAGGGTGGGATCACCCCTCCACTTT
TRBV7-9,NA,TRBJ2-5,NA,CASSRGTAQETQYF,TGTGCCAGCAGCCGCGGGACGGCCCAAGAGACCCAGTACTTC
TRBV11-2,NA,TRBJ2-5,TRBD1,CASSQGAQETQYF,TGTGCCAGCAGCCAGGGGGCACAAGAGACCCAGTACTTC
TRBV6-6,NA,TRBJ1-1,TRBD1,CASSSPRGRNTEAFF,TGTGCCAGCAGTTCCCCCAGGGGGCGAAACACTGAAGCTTTCTTT
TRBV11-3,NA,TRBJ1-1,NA,CASSFGKNTEAFF,TGTGCCAGCAGCTTCGGTAAGAACACTGAAGCTTTCTTT
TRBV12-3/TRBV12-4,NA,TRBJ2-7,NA,CASSPTTYEQYF,TGTGCCAGCAGCCCGACTACCTACGAGCAGTACTTC
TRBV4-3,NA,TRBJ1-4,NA,CASSQDNGGGEKLFF,TGCGCCAGCAGCCAAGATAACGGGGGAGGAGAAAAACTGTTTTTT
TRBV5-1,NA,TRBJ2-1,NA,CASSLFLVGAATPGNEQFF,TGCGCCAGCAGCTTGTTTTTGGTAGGCGCGGCGACCCCGGGCAATGAGCAGTTCTTC
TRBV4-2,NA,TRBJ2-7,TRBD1,CASSQTRDRVYEQYF,TGTGCCAGCAGCCAAACCCGGGACAGGGTCTACGAGCAGTACTTC
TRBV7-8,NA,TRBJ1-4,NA,CASSLGQTLINEKLFF,TGTGCCAGCAGCTTAGGGCAGACATTAATTAATGAAAAACTGTTTTTT
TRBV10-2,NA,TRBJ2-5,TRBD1,CASRGGTGGIQETQYF,TGCGCCAGCAGGGGGGGGACAGGGGGAATCCAAGAGACCCAGTACTTC
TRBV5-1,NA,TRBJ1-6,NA,CASSSQTGQGSPLHF,TGCGCCAGCAGCTCACAAACAGGTCAAGGATCACCCCTCCACTTT
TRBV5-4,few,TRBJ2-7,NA,CASSSTGSQVYEQYF,TGTGCCAGCAGCTCCACCGGGTCTCAAGTCTACGAGCAGTACTTC
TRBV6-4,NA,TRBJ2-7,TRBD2,CASWTSGTYEQYF,TGTGCCAGCTGGACTAGCGGGACGTACGAGCAGTACTTC
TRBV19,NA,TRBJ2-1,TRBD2,CASSITGGGGNEQFF,TGTGCCAGTAGTATCACTGGCGGGGGAGGTAATGAGCAGTTCTTC
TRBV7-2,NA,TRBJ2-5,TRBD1,CASSLVFRQGPATQYF,TGTGCCAGCAGCTTAGTATTCCGACAGGGCCCCGCGACCCAGTACTTC
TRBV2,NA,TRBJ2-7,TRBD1,CASRGDRGQVSYEQYF,TGTGCCAGCAGGGGGGACAGGGGGCAAGTTTCCTACGAGCAGTACTTC
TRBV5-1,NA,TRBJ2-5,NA,CASSAQSSGQETQYF,TGCGCCAGCAGCGCGCAGTCGAGCGGCCAAGAGACCCAGTACTTC
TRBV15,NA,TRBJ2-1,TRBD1,CAIRTGPYNEQFF,TGTGCCATTAGGACAGGGCCCTACAATGAGCAGTTCTTC
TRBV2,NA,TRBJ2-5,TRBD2,CASSGVGLAGTETQYF,TGTGCCAGCAGTGGTGTGGGACTAGCGGGGACCGAGACCCAGTACTTC
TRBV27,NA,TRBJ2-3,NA,CASSLQGSTDTQYF,TGTGCCAGCAGTTTGCAGGGTAGCACAGATACGCAGTATTTT
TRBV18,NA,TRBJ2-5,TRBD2,CASSPAQRGVEETQYF,TGTGCCAGCTCACCAGCCCAGCGGGGGGTTGAAGAGACCCAGTACTTC
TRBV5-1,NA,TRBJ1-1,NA,CASSVQGKGTEAFF,TGCGCCAGCAGCGTACAGGGAAAGGGTACTGAAGCTTTCTTT
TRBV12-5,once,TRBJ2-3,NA,CASGFGLPGTDTQYF,TGTGCTAGTGGTTTTGGGCTCCCGGGCACAGATACGCAGTATTTT
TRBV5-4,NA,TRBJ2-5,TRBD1,CASRAGTGVAETQYF,TGTGCCAGCAGGGCCGGGACAGGGGTGGCGGAGACCCAGTACTTC
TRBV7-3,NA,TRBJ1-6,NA,CASSLVGGSQSYNSPLHF,TGTGCCAGCAGCTTAGTTGGAGGGAGTCAATCCTATAATTCACCCCTCCACTTT
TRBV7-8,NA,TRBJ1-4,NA,CASSFDSPLDEKLFF,TGTGCCAGCAGCTTTGACAGCCCCCTCGATGAAAAACTGTTTTTT
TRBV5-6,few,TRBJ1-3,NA,CASSSGGSGNTIYF,TGTGCCAGCAGCTCCGGAGGCTCTGGAAACACCATATATTTT
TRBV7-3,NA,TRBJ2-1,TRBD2,CASSRFGLAGTNEQFF,TGTGCCAGCAGCCGATTCGGACTAGCGGGAACTAATGAGCAGTTCTTC
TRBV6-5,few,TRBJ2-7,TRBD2,CASKNSGATYEQYF,TGTGCCAGCAAGAATAGCGGGGCGACCTACGAGCAGTACTTC
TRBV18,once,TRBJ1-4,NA,CASSPRQDEKLFF,TGTGCCAGCTCACCGCGACAGGATGAAAAACTGTTTTTT
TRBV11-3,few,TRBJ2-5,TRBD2,CASSLDFRTSGRVDGETQYF,TGTGCCAGCAGCTTAGACTTCAGGACTAGCGGGAGGGTAGACGGTGAGACCCAGTACTTC
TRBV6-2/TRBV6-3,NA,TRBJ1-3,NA,CASSYDPGRNTIYF,TGTGCCAGCAGTTATGATCCAGGGAGAAACACCATATATTTT
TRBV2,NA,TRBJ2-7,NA,CASSEPGADSYEQYF,TGTGCCAGCAGTGAGCCGGGAGCCGATAGCTACGAGCAGTACTTC
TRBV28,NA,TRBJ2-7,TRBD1,CASRSTSGTGTPYEQYF,TGTGCCAGCAGATCGACCTCCGGGACAGGGACCCCCTACGAGCAGTACTTC
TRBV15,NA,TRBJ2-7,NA,CATSRDLRDLTPYEQYF,TGTGCCACCAGCAGAGATCTGAGGGATTTAACCCCCTACGAGCAGTACTTC
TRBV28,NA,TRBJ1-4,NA,CASSPPRGWTNEKLFF,TGTGCCAGCAGCCCTCCCAGGGGATGGACTAATGAAAAACTGTTTTTT